Below are 25 T cell receptor beta chains sequenced from a single sample in a study of blood T cell repertoires in COVID-19. This table comes from immunoSEQ multiplex PCR, and its TCRdb copy is limited to in-frame clones, with some not included. The sample has 300,000 to 500,000 clones; around 89% are singletons. Sequenced: PBMCs or T cells enriched from blood (not recorded which). All receptors come from a woman in her twenties or thirties with acute COVID-19.

The chain uses TRBV5-5 and TRBJ2-7; tentatively, D is TRBD1 (7 bases). Trimming left V 4 bases short and J 1 base short, with 15 bases between. CDR3 length equals 15 residues. Germline V lookup: CDR1 SGHKS, CDR2 YYEKEE (reference sequence). Here the CDR3 reads CASSPLTGTSYEQYF. The CDR3, as DNA: TGTGCCAGCAGCCCCCTGACAGGGACTTCCTACGAGCAGTACTTC.

This rearrangement joins TRBV5-5 to TRBJ1-4, with 7 bases that match TRBD1. V lost 0 bases and J lost 6; bases outside the gene matches: 2. The CDR3 extends over 14 amino acids. Germline assignment: CDR1 SGHKS and CDR2 YYEKEE (reference sequence). As DNA, the CDR3 is TGTGCCAGCAGCTTGGGGGACAGCTATGAAAAACTGTTTTTT. Protein sequence: CASSLGDSYEKLFF. Based on the CDR3 plus reference TRBV5-5 and TRBJ1-4, the full variable domain is DAGVTQSPTHLIKTRGQQVTLRCSPISGHKSVSWYQQVLGQGPQFIFQYYEKEERGRGNFPDRFSARQFPNYSSELNVNALLLGDSALYLCASSLGDSYEKLFFGSGTQLSVL.

The chain links TRBV9 to TRBJ1-5; no clear D. The V end was cut by 4 bases, the J end by 0 bases, with 14 bases between. The CDR3 covers 16 residues. Looked up from germline, CDR1 is SGDLS and CDR2 is YYNGEE. The CDR3 reads CASSPGGEYSNQPQHF. DNA for the CDR3: TGTGCCAGCAGCCCTGGTGGTGAGTATAGCAATCAGCCCCAGCATTTT.

This sequence joins TRBV5-4 and TRBJ2-3; 11 bases are a match to TRBD2. J lost 4 bases, V lost 4 bases, and 2 bases had no gene match. Germline V lookup: CDR1 SGHNT, CDR2 YYREEE (reference sequence). The CDR3 covers 14 residues. The CDR3 DNA is TGTGCCAGCAGCGTAGCGGGGGGGGCAGATACGCAGTATTTT. Translating it yields CASSVAGGADTQYF.

The chain employs TRBV4-1 and TRBJ2-1; 8 nucleotides line up with TRBD2. The CDR3 sequence is 16 residues long. Germline-derived CDR1 and CDR2 are MGHRA and YSYEKL. The V gene end was trimmed by 5 bases and the J gene end by 6 bases; junction bases not matched to a gene: 12. CDR3 DNA: TGCGCCAGCAGCGCCACCGGGGGGGACTCCCCCAATGAGCAGTTCTTC. This sequence encodes CASSATGGDSPNEQFF.

The count of this clone is one. The chain couples TRBV7-9 to TRBJ1-1; D is undetermined. The CDR3 has 14 amino acids. Trimming left V 1 base short and J 6 bases short, with 12 bases between. The V gene's germline CDR1 is SEHNR and CDR2 FQNEAQ (reference sequence). CDR3 region: CASSLDAGSSEAFF. The CDR3 nucleotides are TGTGCCAGCAGCTTAGATGCGGGCAGCTCTGAAGCTTTCTTT.

The CDR3, as DNA: TGTGCCAGCAGTGATGAGCCAGGCAAACTGTTTTTT. It encodes CASSDEPGKLFF. This chain joins TRBV2 and TRBJ1-4; unclear D gene. CDR1 is SNHLY and CDR2 is FYNNEI in the germline V gene. Trimming removed 3 bases at V and 11 bases at J, with 10 bases between. The CDR3 has 12 residues.

V usage is TRBV9 and J usage is TRBJ2-7; D is ambiguous. Germline V gene data show CDR1 as SGDLS and CDR2 as YYNGEE. V was shortened by 3 bases and J by 0 bases, with 7 bases between the two germline ends. The CDR3 consists of 13 residues. As DNA, the CDR3 is TGTGCCAGCAGCGCCACGAGCTCCTACGAGCAGTACTTC. Encoded protein: CASSATSSYEQYF. The full variable domain, its missing parts supplied by reference TRBV9 and TRBJ2-7, is DSGVTQTPKHLITATGQRVTLRCSPRSGDLSVYWYQQSLDQGLQFLIQYYNGEERAKGNILERFSAQQFPDLHSELNLSSLELGDSALYFCASSATSSYEQYFGPGTRLTVT.

The chain employs TRBV10-3 and TRBJ1-6; TRBD1 matches 9 bases. Per the germline V gene, CDR1 is ENHRY and CDR2 is SYGVKD. The CDR3 loop spans 15 amino acids. J gave up 7 bases and V 6 bases, and 7 bases lay outside the gene matches. The CDR3 DNA is TGTGCCATCAGCCCTGGGACAGGGCGGAATTCACCCCTCCACTTT. Protein: CAISPGTGRNSPLHF.

The chain employs TRBV27 and TRBJ1-1; no reliable D call. The CDR3 runs 14 residues. Germline V CDR1 and CDR2: MNHEY, SMNVEV (reference sequence). V lost 1 base to trimming and J lost 5 bases, with 11 bases between them. The CDR3 nucleotides read TGTGCCAGCAGTTTATTCCATAAGAGGACTGAAGCTTTCTTT. This encodes CASSLFHKRTEAFF.

The rearrangement links TRBV20-1 to TRBJ1-6; no reliable D call. Germline V gives CDR1 DFQATT, CDR2 SNEGSKA (reference sequence). V was cut by 3 bases and J by 0 bases, with 12 bases left in between. The CDR3 runs 16 residues. CDR3 in amino acids: CSASPPPSSYNSPLHF. In nucleotides, the CDR3 is TGCAGTGCTAGTCCCCCGCCTAGCTCCTATAATTCACCCCTCCACTTT.

The chain employs TRBV5-1 and TRBJ2-1, with 9 bases aligning to TRBD2. Per germline, CDR1 SGHRS and CDR2 YFSETQ. This CDR3 comprises 15 residues. The trim removed 4 bases at V and 0 bases at J, leaving 2 bases unmatched. The CDR3: CASSPTSGSYNEQFF. As DNA, the CDR3 is TGCGCCAGCAGCCCGACTAGCGGCTCCTACAATGAGCAGTTCTTC.

This chain connects TRBV7-7 to TRBJ2-2, with 10 bases lining up with TRBD1. The V gene's germline CDR1 is SSHAT and CDR2 FNYEAQ (reference sequence). J gave up 5 bases and V 4 bases, and 4 bases lay outside the gene matches. The CDR3 is 15 residues long. CDR3: CASSSGTGETGELFF. Here the CDR3 DNA reads TGTGCCAGCAGCTCCGGGACAGGGGAAACCGGGGAGCTGTTTTTT. Filled out from reference TRBV7-7 and TRBJ2-2, the complete variable domain reads GAGVSQSPRYKVTKRGQDVTLRCDPISSHATLYWYQQALGQGPEFLTYFNYEAQPDKSGLPSDRFSAERPEGSISTLTIQRTEQRDSAMYRCASSSGTGETGELFFGEGSRLTVL.

The chain uses TRBV19 and TRBJ2-1, with D possibly matching TRBD2 (6 bases). This CDR3 region has 17 residues. V dropped 1 base and J dropped 3 bases, with 16 bases sitting between them. Germline-derived CDR1 and CDR2 are LNHDA and SQIVND (reference sequence). The CDR3 region has the DNA TGTGCCAGTAGTATAGCCTCCACATTGCGGGGCTACAATGAGCAGTTCTTC. Its protein is CASSIASTLRGYNEQFF.

This chain connects TRBV9 to TRBJ1-1, with 8 positions matching TRBD1. Germline V gene data show CDR1 as SGDLS and CDR2 as YYNGEE. The CDR3 has 15 residues. J gave up 5 bases and V 3 bases, and 9 bases lay outside the gene matches. CDR3 sequence: CASSALQGVGTEAFF. The CDR3, as DNA: TGTGCCAGCAGCGCGTTACAGGGGGTTGGAACTGAAGCTTTCTTT.

This chain connects TRBV7-3 to TRBJ2-7; 8 bases fit TRBD1. J gave up 5 bases and V 3 bases, and 3 bases lay outside the gene matches. Germline V gene lookup returns CDR1 SGHTA and CDR2 FQGTGA. The CDR3 sequence is 13 residues long. The CDR3 loop is CASSFRQGNEQYF. CDR3 nucleotide sequence: TGTGCCAGCAGCTTCAGACAGGGGAACGAGCAGTACTTC.

The chain combines TRBV5-8 with TRBJ2-1; possible D gene TRBD1, 5 bases. Germline CDR1 is SGHTS and CDR2 is YDEGEE. Trimming left V 4 bases short and J 5 bases short, with 10 bases between. This CDR3 has 13 residues. CDR3 residues: CASSPGPHNEQFF. Written as DNA, the CDR3 is TGTGCCAGCAGCCCAGGGCCCCACAATGAGCAGTTCTTC.

The chain has TRBV6-5 and TRBJ2-7; D unresolved. The V gene's germline CDR1 is MNHEY and CDR2 SVGAGI. Deletions cut 2 bases from V and 3 bases from J, with 8 bases between. The CDR3 extends over 13 amino acids. CDR3 sequence: CASSYGGFYEQYF. The CDR3 coding sequence is TGTGCCAGCAGTTACGGCGGATTCTACGAGCAGTACTTC.

The genes are TRBV6-6 and TRBJ1-1; 7 nucleotides align to TRBD1. Losses at the gene ends were 8 bases for V and 2 bases for J; bases not matched to a gene: 5. The CDR3 covers 13 residues. Germline CDR1 is MNHNY and CDR2 is SVGAGI (reference sequence). CDR3 in amino acids: CASSTGVNTEAFF. CDR3 bases: TGTGCCAGCTCAACAGGGGTAAACACTGAAGCTTTCTTT.

This CDR3 is CASSRTGVNGYTF. CDR3 sequence (DNA): TGTGCCAGCAGCCGGACAGGTGTAAATGGCTACACCTTC. This chain links TRBV27 with TRBJ1-2; 7 bases map to TRBD1. Trimming took 6 bases from V and 6 from J; bases not matched to a gene: 7. The CDR3 consists of 13 residues. Germline loops: CDR1 MNHEY, CDR2 SMNVEV (reference sequence).

This chain links TRBV30 with TRBJ1-1; D gene unclear. The V gene lost 0 bases and the J gene lost 0 bases, with 8 bases spanning the gap. Germline CDR1 and CDR2: GTSNPN and SVGIG (reference sequence). There are 14 residues in the CDR3. CDR3 sequence (DNA): TGTGCCTGGAGTGTACTGCCGATGAACACTGAAGCTTTCTTT. It translates to CAWSVLPMNTEAFF. Supplemented by reference TRBV30 and TRBJ1-1, the full variable domain reads SQTIHQWPATLVQPVGSPLSLECTVEGTSNPNLYWYRQAAGRGLQLLFYSVGIGQISSEVPQNLSASRPQDRQFILSSKKLLLSDSGFYLCAWSVLPMNTEAFFGQGTRLTVV.

The V gene is TRBV27, the J gene TRBJ1-1; D remains ambiguous. Germline V lookup: CDR1 MNHEY, CDR2 SMNVEV (reference sequence). The CDR3 is 11 amino acids. V lost 7 bases and J lost 5, with 8 bases in between. CDR3 protein: CASIAGTEAFF. The CDR3 nucleotides read TGTGCCAGCATTGCGGGAACTGAAGCTTTCTTT.

This sequence joins TRBV7-2 and TRBJ2-3; TRBD2 matches at 12 bases. With 3 bases clipped from V and 5 bases from J, the junction kept 6 bases outside the gene matches. The germline V gene encodes CDR1 SGHTA and CDR2 FQGNSA. The CDR3 is 16 amino acids. The CDR3 sequence: CASSFRTSGVLDTQYF. In DNA form, the CDR3 reads TGTGCCAGCAGCTTTAGGACTAGCGGGGTTTTAGATACGCAGTATTTT.

This chain joins TRBV7-2 and TRBJ2-7, with D maybe TRBD1 (5 bases). Germline-derived CDR1 and CDR2 are SGHTA and FQGNSA. The CDR3 consists of 14 residues. V dropped 5 bases and J dropped 0 bases, with 11 bases sitting between them. CDR3 sequence reads: CASSKHRSSYEQYF. CDR3 sequence (DNA): TGTGCCAGCAGCAAACACAGGTCCTCCTACGAGCAGTACTTC.

V is TRBV21-1 and J is TRBJ2-7; the table's D call of TRBD1 was not tested on the DNA. TRBV21-1 is marked as a pseudogene. This CDR3 is built from 16 residues. CDR3 bases: TGTGCCAGCAGCAAATCCAGGGGGCCGTCAATCTACGAGCAGTACTTC. Protein: CASSKSRGPSIYEQYF.